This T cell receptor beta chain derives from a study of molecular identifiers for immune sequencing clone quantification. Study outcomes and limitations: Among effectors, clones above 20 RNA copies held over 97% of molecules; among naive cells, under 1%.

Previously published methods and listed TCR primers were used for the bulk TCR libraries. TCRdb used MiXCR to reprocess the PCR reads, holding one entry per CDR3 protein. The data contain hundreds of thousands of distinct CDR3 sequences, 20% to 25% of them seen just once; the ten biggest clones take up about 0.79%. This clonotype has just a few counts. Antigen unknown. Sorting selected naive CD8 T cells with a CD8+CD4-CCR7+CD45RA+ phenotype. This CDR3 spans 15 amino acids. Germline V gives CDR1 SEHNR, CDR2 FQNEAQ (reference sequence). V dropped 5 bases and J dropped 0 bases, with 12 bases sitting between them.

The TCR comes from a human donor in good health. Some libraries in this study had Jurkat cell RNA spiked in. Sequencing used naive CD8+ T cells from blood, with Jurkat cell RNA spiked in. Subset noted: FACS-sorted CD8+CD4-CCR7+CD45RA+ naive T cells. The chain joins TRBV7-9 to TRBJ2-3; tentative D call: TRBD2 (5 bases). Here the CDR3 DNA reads TGTGCCAGCAGCCCGAACGGCGGGAGCACAGATACGCAGTATTTT. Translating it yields CASSPNGGSTDTQYF.